This T cell receptor (beta chain) was sequenced during a study of blood T cell repertoires in COVID-19. Residents of 24 US areas, aged about 18 to 95 years, made up the participants. TCRdb keeps only in-frame clones here, not all; method: immunoSEQ multiplex PCR. The sample shows 400,000 to 450,000 clones, 75% to 90% of them seen only once. This receptor was taken from a man under 40 who had recovered from COVID-19. The sequenced sample was PBMCs or T cells enriched from blood (not recorded which).

The DNA for the CDR3 is TGTGCCAGCAGTTCCCCCAAAACAGGGGAAAACACTGAAGCTTTCTTT. As protein: CASSSPKTGENTEAFF. The chain links TRBV6-2 or TRBV6-3 to TRBJ1-1; 7 bases align to TRBD1. The CDR3 consists of 16 residues. V was clipped by 4 bases and J by 2 bases; unmatched bases: 10. Germline CDR1 reads MNHEY; CDR2 reads SVGEGT.